This T cell receptor (beta chain) was profiled in a study of blood T cell repertoires in COVID-19. Across the whole study: Sources were T cells, B-cell-depleted T cells, or PBMCs; the material itself was cDNA or gDNA.

Using immunoSEQ multiplex PCR, the repertoire was profiled, and TCRdb retains in-frame clones only, with some absent. The profile covers about 140,000 clones, with roughly 85% appearing a single time and just under 3% taken by the ten largest. The CDR3 is made up of 16 amino acids. CDR1 is KGHSH and CDR2 is LQKENI in the germline V gene. V trimming: 6 bases; J trimming: 0 bases; junction bases outside the gene matches: 8. The chain joins TRBV18 to TRBJ2-5; 9 nucleotides align to TRBD1. Input material: peripheral blood. This sequence originates from a man in his fifties or sixties with acute or convalescent COVID-19. The CDR3 nucleotides are TGTGCCAGCTCGCCTGGACAGGGGACTTACCAAGAGACCCAGTACTTC. This translates into CASSPGQGTYQETQYF.